Listed below are T cell receptor beta chains from one sample, sequenced in a study of cytomegalovirus exposure and HLA in healthy donors. Repertoires were generated with immunoSEQ multiplex PCR, while TCRdb's copy carries only in-frame clones and drops some. The sample contains approximately 160,000 clones, about 80% of which appear only once. Sample: PBMCs. The receptors stem from a man younger than 35 in good health and CMV-seropositive. Both conserved end residues are part of each CDR3. Each record gives: CDR3 protein, CDR3 DNA, CDR3 length, D gene, clone size, J gene, V gene. D genes are given only for firm matches. Only part of the rows carry a size: once, few, many, or a class if the clone is expanded.

CDR3: CASSPGPSDTGELFF
DNA: TGTGCCAGCTCACCAGGGCCGTCGGACACCGGGGAGCTGTTTTTT
length: 15
D: NA
size: NA
J: TRBJ2-2
V: TRBV18

CDR3: CASSSVSQPGGGSSYEQYF
DNA: TGTGCCAGTAGTAGCGTCTCCCAGCCTGGGGGCGGCAGCTCCTACGAGCAGTACTTC
length: 19
D: NA
size: NA
J: TRBJ2-7
V: TRBV19

CDR3: CASRTNQGPGYTF
DNA: TGTGCCAGCAGAACAAACCAGGGTCCTGGCTACACCTTC
length: 13
D: NA
size: NA
J: TRBJ1-2
V: TRBV7-2

CDR3: CASRWTMNTEAFF
DNA: TGCGCCAGCAGGTGGACTATGAACACTGAAGCTTTCTTT
length: 13
D: NA
size: few
J: TRBJ1-1
V: TRBV10-2

CDR3: CASSSRRLGVYEQYF
DNA: TGTGCCAGTAGTTCAAGGCGGCTAGGGGTCTACGAGCAGTACTTC
length: 15
D: NA
size: NA
J: TRBJ2-7
V: TRBV19

CDR3: CATRAGLSIDTQYF
DNA: TGTGCCACCAGAGCAGGACTTAGCATAGATACGCAGTATTTT
length: 14
D: NA
size: NA
J: TRBJ2-3
V: TRBV7-9

CDR3: CASSEEQGRNTEAFF
DNA: TGTGCCAGCAGCGAAGAGCAGGGTCGGAACACTGAAGCTTTCTTT
length: 15
D: NA
size: NA
J: TRBJ1-1
V: TRBV7-9

CDR3: CASTTQGAGNTEAFF
DNA: TGTGCCAGCACCACACAGGGGGCCGGGAACACTGAAGCTTTCTTT
length: 15
D: TRBD1
size: NA
J: TRBJ1-1
V: TRBV28

CDR3: CAISETDPGGQLSNQPQHF
DNA: TGTGCCATCAGTGAGACAGATCCCGGAGGTCAGCTAAGCAATCAGCCCCAGCATTTT
length: 19
D: NA
size: NA
J: TRBJ1-5
V: TRBV10-3

CDR3: CASIRVGTGSTEAFF
DNA: TGTGCCAGCATCCGGGTAGGGACAGGGTCGACTGAAGCTTTCTTT
length: 15
D: TRBD1
size: NA
J: TRBJ1-1
V: TRBV6-1

CDR3: CASSTSSGSQSYEQYF
DNA: TGTGCCAGCAGCACCTCTAGCGGGAGCCAGTCCTACGAGCAGTACTTC
length: 16
D: TRBD2
size: once
J: TRBJ2-7
V: TRBV5-4

CDR3: CASSSLLGQEYSGANVLTF
DNA: TGTGCCAGCAGTTCCCTTCTAGGACAGGAATACTCTGGGGCCAACGTCCTGACTTTC
length: 19
D: TRBD1
size: NA
J: TRBJ2-6
V: TRBV27

CDR3: CASSQQGYGYTF
DNA: TGTGCCAGCAGCCAACAGGGGTATGGCTACACCTTC
length: 12
D: TRBD1
size: few
J: TRBJ1-2
V: TRBV6-5

CDR3: CSVVWGDTDTQYF
DNA: TGCAGCGTTGTGTGGGGGGACACAGATACGCAGTATTTT
length: 13
D: NA
size: NA
J: TRBJ2-3
V: TRBV29-1

CDR3: CASSGTSGTLASLREQYF
DNA: TGTGCCAGCAGTGGGACTAGCGGGACCCTGGCCTCCCTACGCGAGCAGTACTTC
length: 18
D: TRBD2
size: NA
J: TRBJ2-7
V: TRBV28

CDR3: CARGVEGRSSYEQYF
DNA: TGTGCCAGGGGGGTTGAGGGGAGGAGCTCCTACGAGCAGTACTTC
length: 15
D: NA
size: once
J: TRBJ2-7
V: TRBV2

CDR3: CASRGGTGGTDTQYF
DNA: TGCGCCAGCAGGGGGGGGACAGGGGGCACAGATACGCAGTATTTT
length: 15
D: TRBD1
size: NA
J: TRBJ2-3
V: TRBV5-1

CDR3: CASSLRTTGRSSYNSPLHF
DNA: TGTGCCAGCAGTTTAAGGACCACAGGCAGGAGCTCCTATAATTCACCCCTCCACTTT
length: 19
D: NA
size: NA
J: TRBJ1-6
V: TRBV28

CDR3: CASSRGQNTEAFF
DNA: TGTGCCAGCTCCAGGGGACAGAACACTGAAGCTTTCTTT
length: 13
D: NA
size: few
J: TRBJ1-1
V: TRBV18

CDR3: CASVTQGPGELFF
DNA: TGTGCCAGCGTCACACAGGGGCCCGGGGAGCTGTTTTTT
length: 13
D: TRBD1
size: few
J: TRBJ2-2
V: TRBV6-1

CDR3: CASSSGGAGTQYF
DNA: TGTGCCAGCAGTTCAGGGGGCGCAGGGACCCAGTACTTC
length: 13
D: TRBD1
size: once
J: TRBJ2-5
V: TRBV28

CDR3: CASSPPGQGYEQYF
DNA: TGTGCCAGCTCACCCCCAGGACAGGGCTACGAGCAGTACTTC
length: 14
D: TRBD1
size: NA
J: TRBJ2-7
V: TRBV18

CDR3: CASSQGPNTEAFF
DNA: TGTGCCAGCAGCCAGGGCCCGAACACTGAAGCTTTCTTT
length: 13
D: NA
size: NA
J: TRBJ1-1
V: TRBV2

CDR3: CASSGGTGGYEQYF
DNA: TGTGCCAGCAGCGGCGGGACAGGGGGCTACGAGCAGTACTTC
length: 14
D: TRBD1
size: NA
J: TRBJ2-7
V: TRBV9

CDR3: CASRGRTREEQFF
DNA: TGTGCCAGTAGGGGAAGGACGAGGGAAGAGCAGTTCTTC
length: 13
D: NA
size: NA
J: TRBJ2-1
V: TRBV19

CDR3: CASSLSWTKHPQYF
DNA: TGTGCCAGCAGCTTGTCTTGGACTAAGCATCCGCAGTACTTC
length: 14
D: NA
size: NA
J: TRBJ2-7
V: TRBV5-6

CDR3: CASSGAGTEAFF
DNA: TGTGCCAGCAGCGGAGCAGGAACTGAAGCTTTCTTT
length: 12
D: NA
size: NA
J: TRBJ1-1
V: TRBV9

CDR3: CASSQATSGSAETQYF
DNA: TGCGCCAGCAGCCAAGCGACTAGCGGGTCCGCAGAGACCCAGTACTTC
length: 16
D: TRBD2
size: NA
J: TRBJ2-5
V: TRBV4-3

CDR3: CASSTTGAGNTIYF
DNA: TGTGCCAGTAGTACAACAGGGGCTGGAAACACCATATATTTT
length: 14
D: TRBD1
size: NA
J: TRBJ1-3
V: TRBV19

CDR3: CASSYRLASYEQYF
DNA: TGTGCCAGCAGCTACCGCTTAGCGAGCTACGAGCAGTACTTC
length: 14
D: NA
size: NA
J: TRBJ2-7
V: TRBV7-8

CDR3: CASSYGGEWEAFF
DNA: TGTGCCAGCAGTTACGGGGGGGAGTGGGAAGCTTTCTTT
length: 13
D: NA
size: once
J: TRBJ1-1
V: TRBV6-5

CDR3: CASRGELAGGNNEQFF
DNA: TGCGCCAGCAGGGGAGAACTAGCGGGAGGGAATAATGAGCAGTTCTTC
length: 16
D: TRBD2
size: NA
J: TRBJ2-1
V: TRBV5-1

CDR3: CASSSSMTNYEQFF
DNA: TGTGCCAGCAGCTCGAGCATGACTAACTATGAGCAGTTCTTC
length: 14
D: NA
size: NA
J: TRBJ2-1
V: TRBV5-4

CDR3: CASSLPGTLGTEAFF
DNA: TGTGCCAGCAGTCTGCCCGGGACATTAGGCACTGAAGCTTTCTTT
length: 15
D: NA
size: NA
J: TRBJ1-1
V: TRBV28

CDR3: CASTSGAQNYGYTF
DNA: TGTGCCAGCACCAGTGGGGCTCAAAACTATGGCTACACCTTC
length: 14
D: NA
size: few
J: TRBJ1-2
V: TRBV21-1

CDR3: CASSHTGGIGEQYF
DNA: TGTGCCAGCAGCCACACAGGGGGAATTGGAGAGCAGTACTTC
length: 14
D: TRBD1
size: NA
J: TRBJ2-7
V: TRBV2

CDR3: CASRLRQNYEQYF
DNA: TGTGCCAGCCGTCTCCGACAGAACTACGAGCAGTACTTC
length: 13
D: NA
size: NA
J: TRBJ2-7
V: TRBV6-6

CDR3: CSAKQGSREKLFF
DNA: TGCAGCGCCAAACAGGGTTCGAGGGAAAAACTGTTTTTT
length: 13
D: NA
size: NA
J: TRBJ1-4
V: TRBV29-1

CDR3: CASSPDPQTGENEKLFF
DNA: TGCGCCAGCAGCCCCGACCCCCAGACAGGGGAGAATGAAAAACTGTTTTTT
length: 17
D: TRBD1
size: NA
J: TRBJ1-4
V: TRBV5-1

CDR3: CASRSGTSGPNTGELFF
DNA: TGTGCCAGCAGGTCCGGGACTAGCGGACCGAACACCGGGGAGCTGTTTTTT
length: 17
D: TRBD2
size: NA
J: TRBJ2-2
V: TRBV4-2